Detailed here is one T cell receptor beta chain. Its antigen is still unknown. This entry is derived from a study of T cell responses to AZD1222 COVID-19 vaccine. Study-level points and caveats: Targeting of unmutated variant regions was reportedly seen in nearly half of spike-specific TCRs. Repertoire sampling was restricted to post-peak T cell response timepoints. In a largely white British group with more females than males, clonal diversity was possibly underestimated.

Trimming removed 2 bases at V and 5 bases at J, with 12 bases between. This CDR3 has 15 residues. Germline lookup yields CDR1 MNHNY and CDR2 SVGAGI (reference sequence). This table comes from immunoSEQ multiplex PCR, and its TCRdb copy is limited to in-frame clones, with some not included. The sample shows 120,000 to 150,000 clones, roughly nine tenths of them seen only once. The source is an adult who received the AZD1222 COVID-19 vaccine. The chain joins TRBV6-6 to TRBJ2-2, with D unclear. The sequencing used peripheral blood, collected 28 days after the second AZD1222 dose. CDR3 residues: CASSYKGPGTGELFF. The DNA of the CDR3 is TGTGCCAGCAGTTACAAGGGCCCTGGGACCGGGGAGCTGTTTTTT.